This TCR beta chain was observed in a study of T cells in Graves' hyperthyroidism and ophthalmopathy (dated by TCRdb to the late 2010s). Regarding the research as a whole: Peripheral blood samples were taken at the time of initial diagnosis, prior to any treatment. TCR V-J signatures able to tell the groups apart were searched for in a discovery cohort of around 95 patients, of whom roughly 42 had Graves' ophthalmopathy and under 65 had stable Graves' hyperthyroidism. For training and testing, the 100 or so patients in the discovery cohort were randomly divided in a 7:3 ratio. In addition, the study compared T-cell repertoires in thyroid tissue and in blood from five to seven Graves' hyperthyroidism patients. The paper describes TCR Vbeta CDR3 sequencing of 135 peripheral blood samples, made up of approximately 40 ophthalmopathy patients, around 78 hyperthyroidism patients and about 17 progressor patients. After sampling, hyperthyroidism patients received methimazole starting at 30 mg daily, and ophthalmopathy patients received high-dose intravenous methylprednisolone. An independent validation cohort of under 20 hyperthyroidism patients and 17 patients who later progressed to ophthalmopathy tested prospective prediction of ophthalmopathy.

This clonotype was detected many times. Its antigen has not been determined. No much larger clone exists at a distance of one base, and base qualities are not known. Measured from the cysteine to the phenylalanine, the CDR3 is 16 residues long. The retained sequence is limited to the CDR3, 48 bases, with the frame set at the first base. CDR1 and CDR2, per the germline V gene, are SGHVS and FQNEAQ. Trimming costs V 4 bases and J 0 bases, and their ends lie 16 bases apart. Moderately to severely active disease, a Clinical Activity Score of at least 3, a NOSPECS grade of at least 4, and a duration under 3 months were present in ophthalmopathy patients. Any patient with an uncontrolled infection, another autoimmune disease, pregnancy or lactation was excluded. Diagnoses relied on clinical symptoms, serum thyroxine and TRAb, thyroid ultrasound and orbital computed tomography. Ficoll-Paque density gradient centrifugation was used to isolate PBMCs from about 10 ml of fresh peripheral blood. Trizol reagent was used to extract total RNA, and RNA quality was then checked on an Agilent 2100 Bioanalyzer.

Summary of the overall study and its limitations: During validation, the model predicted progression to ophthalmopathy a median of around 7 months ahead of onset, with roughly 65% sensitivity and roughly 72% specificity. Ophthalmopathy was separated from stable hyperthyroidism by a 13 V-J signature model, with approximately 85% sensitivity and about 81% specificity obtained in cross-validation and 80%/75% obtained in testing. No statistical method was used to set the sample size in advance, and investigators knew the group allocation. Most expanded thyroid clonotypes (frequency above 0.001) were also found in blood, which suggests that blood repertoires may mirror thyroid immune responses.

The TCR beta CDR3 regions were amplified from RNA transcripts. For the first round of RT-PCR on the TCR CDR3, the HTBI primer set was used together with the Qiagen OneStep RT-PCR kit. Libraries were constructed in a second round of multiplex PCR, after which size selection and purification were carried out. The libraries were sequenced on an Illumina HiSeq2000 using paired-end 100 bp reads. The study's processing was this. SOAPnuke was used to process the raw data, removing reads that contained adapters or uncalled bases, had a mean Phred below 15, or lacked an exact match to the constant primer or identifier. COPE v1.2.5 was used to merge high-quality paired reads, and clonotypes were defined as unique nucleotide sequences. MiTCR v1.1 was used to align the clonotypes against IMGT TRBV, TRBD and TRBJ reference segments. The analysis was restricted to V-J combinations with a frequency above 0.0001, which together covered 99.2% of the repertoires. The TCS score was defined as the ratio of F50 (clonal expansion) to E x V (chaos), calculated using BLOSUM62-based TCRdist between CDR3 peptides within each V-J. Welch's t-statistics and random forest reduced 514 V-J features to 10 to 15, which were used in a naive Bayes classifier (R e1071). TCRdb cleaned the public reads at Q25 with fastp, built clones with MiXCR and kept in-frame beta chains. Entries that share a CDR3 protein sequence are merged under the most common genes and DNA. The V and J calls were not made by the authors but by TCRdb's processing. Here the sample has hundreds of thousands of distinct CDR3 sequences; over 12% occur a single time. In total, the top ten clones hold under 15% of the sample.

The rearrangement joined TRBV7-8 to TRBJ2-7; the D gene cannot be named for sure. The sample comprised blood. This TCR was recovered from a man between 18 and 29 years old with Graves' ophthalmopathy. CDR3 region: CASSSELLKASYEQYF. The nucleotide sequence is TGTGCCAGCAGCTCAGAGTTACTCAAAGCCTCCTACGAGCAGTACTTC.